One sample yielded the 17 T cell receptor beta chains listed below, sequenced in a study of blood T cell repertoires in COVID-19. Here immunoSEQ multiplex PCR was the method, and the copy in TCRdb shows in-frame clones only, minus some. The sample holds around 160,000 clones, 89% seen once. Source material: peripheral blood. The receptors stem from a man aged 60 to 75 with acute or convalescent COVID-19.

This clone showed up just once. V is TRBV4-1 and J is TRBJ2-7; 7 bases agree with TRBD2. This CDR3 has 13 amino acids. J lost 6 bases, V lost 0 bases, and 2 bases had no gene match. Germline-derived CDR1 and CDR2 are MGHRA and YSYEKL. CDR3 region: CASSQDGGTEQYF. The CDR3 DNA follows: TGCGCCAGCAGCCAAGACGGGGGGACCGAGCAGTACTTC.

The chain employs TRBV6-5 and TRBJ1-2, with 7 bases fitting TRBD1. Germline V CDR1 and CDR2: MNHEY, SVGAGI. This CDR3 has 15 residues. Germline trimming cut 0 bases from V and 3 bases from J; bases unmatched to any gene: 4. CDR3 protein: CASSYSGGVDYGYTF. CDR3 nucleotides: TGTGCCAGCAGTTACTCAGGGGGCGTTGACTATGGCTACACCTTC.

As DNA, the CDR3 is TGTGCCAGCAGTGCCAGGGGGTGGGAAAAACTGTTTTTT. Translation: CASSARGWEKLFF. This chain links TRBV2 with TRBJ1-4; 7 nucleotides line up with TRBD1. CDR3 length: 13 amino acids. Trimming cost V 4 bases and J 8 bases; bases outside gene matches: 4. CDR1 and CDR2 from the germline V gene are SNHLY and FYNNEI. The full variable domain, with the rest looked up from reference TRBV2 and TRBJ1-4, is EPEVTQTPSHQVTQMGQEVILRCVPISNHLYFYWYRQILGQKVEFLVSFYNNEISEKSEIFDDQFSVERPDGSNFTLKIRSTKLEDSAMYFCASSARGWEKLFFGSGTQLSVL.

The chain recombines TRBV5-1 with TRBJ2-2; 7 bases are shared with TRBD2. Trimming cost V 6 bases and J 6 bases; bases outside gene matches: 8. Germline V gene sequence: CDR1 SGHRS, CDR2 YFSETQ. There are 14 residues in the CDR3. The CDR3, as DNA: TGCGCCAGCAAAGACGCGGGGGTGGCCGGGGAGCTGTTTTTT. Translation: CASKDAGVAGELFF.

The chain combines TRBV5-1 with TRBJ1-6; the match to TRBD1 covers 8 bases. Germline V CDR1 and CDR2: SGHRS, YFSETQ. The CDR3 has 20 residues. V lost 4 bases to trimming and J lost 0 bases; unmatched junction nucleotides: 15. The CDR3 here is CASSPKGQGGLSSYNSPLHF. The CDR3, as DNA: TGCGCCAGCAGCCCTAAAGGACAGGGTGGCCTTAGCTCCTATAATTCACCCCTCCACTTT.

The rearrangement uses TRBV3-1 (or the pseudogene TRBV3-2) and TRBJ2-5, with D unclear. Germline V gene data show CDR1 as LGHDT and CDR2 as YNNKEL (reference sequence). Between the trimmed V and J ends, which lost 0 bases and 5 bases, there was a span of 7 bases. The CDR3 extends over 13 amino acids. CDR3 sequence: CASSQDSSETQYF. The CDR3, as DNA: TGTGCCAGCAGCCAAGACTCCTCGGAGACCCAGTACTTC.

The chain employs TRBV5-1 and TRBJ2-7; maybe TRBD2 (6 bases). The CDR3 extends over 14 amino acids. Germline loops: CDR1 SGHRS, CDR2 YFSETQ. Deletions cut 7 bases from V and 0 bases from J, with 14 bases between. The CDR3 here is CASYLGGSSYEQYF. Here the CDR3 DNA reads TGCGCCAGCTATCTGGGGGGTAGCTCCTACGAGCAGTACTTC.

The chain is built from TRBV6-5 and TRBJ1-2; TRBD1 aligns across 8 bases. V was pared by 8 bases and J by 0 bases, with 5 bases of the junction left unmatched. The germline gives CDR1 MNHEY, CDR2 SVGAGI. The CDR3 is 14 amino acids. The chain's CDR3 is CASGQGLTNYGYTF. For the CDR3, the DNA is TGTGCCAGCGGACAGGGATTAACTAACTATGGCTACACCTTC.

The rearrangement joins TRBV6-6 to TRBJ2-2; tentatively, D is TRBD1 (6 bases). The germline V gene has CDR1 MNHNY and CDR2 SVGAGI (reference sequence). This CDR3 has 16 amino acids. Trimming left V 10 bases short and J 0 bases short, with 18 bases between. For the CDR3, the DNA is TGTGCCATCCAGGGTTGGGACACATCGAACACCGGGGAGCTGTTTTTT. Its translation is CAIQGWDTSNTGELFF.

The table lists this clone with a count of one. This chain links TRBV2 with TRBJ1-2, with D uncertain. The V end was cut by 7 bases, the J end by 6 bases, with 9 bases between. CDR3 size: 11 residues. Germline V gives CDR1 SNHLY, CDR2 FYNNEI. As DNA, the CDR3 is TGTGCCAGCATGATGGAGGATGGCTACACCTTC. Its translation is CASMMEDGYTF. Full variable domain (missing parts from reference TRBV2 and TRBJ1-2): EPEVTQTPSHQVTQMGQEVILRCVPISNHLYFYWYRQILGQKVEFLVSFYNNEISEKSEIFDDQFSVERPDGSNFTLKIRSTKLEDSAMYFCASMMEDGYTFGSGTRLTVV.

CDR3 DNA: TGTGCCAGTAGTATACGGGGGGGGGCCGAGCAGTACTTC. Translating it yields CASSIRGGAEQYF. This chain joins TRBV19 and TRBJ2-7; 8 nucleotides agree with TRBD2. The CDR3 totals 13 residues. Germline CDR1 LNHDA, CDR2 SQIVND (reference sequence). V gave up 2 bases and J gave up 6 bases; unmatched junction bases: 3.

The rearrangement links TRBV4-2 to TRBJ2-3; D might be TRBD2 (7 bases). The CDR3 sequence is 17 residues long. Germline CDR1 is LGHNA and CDR2 is YNFKEQ. The V end was cut by 3 bases, the J end by 0 bases, with 16 bases between. Written as DNA, the CDR3 is TGTGCCAGCAGCCAGAGGGCCGGGGGGCCTAGCACAGATACGCAGTATTTT. Its protein is CASSQRAGGPSTDTQYF.

The chain uses TRBV6-5 and TRBJ1-2; D uncertain. The CDR3 is 11 residues long. V was shortened by 4 bases and J by 8 bases, with 8 bases between the two germline ends. Per germline, CDR1 MNHEY and CDR2 SVGAGI. DNA of the CDR3: TGTGCCAGCAGTTTTGGTAGCGGCTACACCTTC. The encoded protein is CASSFGSGYTF.

This chain connects TRBV12-3 or TRBV12-4 to TRBJ2-7; D might be TRBD2 (6 bases). The V end was cut by 7 bases, the J end by 7 bases, with 14 bases between. CDR3 length: 12 residues. CDR3 protein: CASTLRDSEQYF. The CDR3 DNA is TGTGCCAGCACCCTCCGGGACTCAGAGCAGTACTTC.

The chain joins TRBV5-8 to TRBJ2-1; D gene ambiguous. Germline values: CDR1 SGHTS, CDR2 YDEGEE. The CDR3 has 11 residues. V was trimmed by 3 bases and J by 6 bases, leaving 4 bases between them. DNA of the CDR3: TGTGCCAGCAGCTACTTCAATGAGCAGTTCTTC. This encodes CASSYFNEQFF.

This chain joins TRBV10-3 and TRBJ1-2; 7 bases match TRBD1. Germline loops: CDR1 ENHRY, CDR2 SYGVKD. V trimming: 0 bases; J trimming: 6 bases; junction bases outside the gene matches: 13. The CDR3 has 17 residues. The CDR3 DNA reads as TGTGCCATCAGTGAGTCGAGGGGGCGCGTCCTCTTAGATGGCTACACCTTC. Amino acid sequence: CAISESRGRVLLDGYTF.

This clone has just one count. The chain couples TRBV6-1 to TRBJ2-1, with D possibly being TRBD1 (5 bases). V lost 0 bases and J 3 bases, leaving 9 bases between the germline ends. The V gene's germline CDR1 is MNHNS and CDR2 SASEGT. The CDR3 contains 15 residues. The CDR3 sequence: CASSEAGRDYNEQFF. CDR3 in DNA: TGTGCCAGCAGTGAAGCTGGCAGGGACTACAATGAGCAGTTCTTC.